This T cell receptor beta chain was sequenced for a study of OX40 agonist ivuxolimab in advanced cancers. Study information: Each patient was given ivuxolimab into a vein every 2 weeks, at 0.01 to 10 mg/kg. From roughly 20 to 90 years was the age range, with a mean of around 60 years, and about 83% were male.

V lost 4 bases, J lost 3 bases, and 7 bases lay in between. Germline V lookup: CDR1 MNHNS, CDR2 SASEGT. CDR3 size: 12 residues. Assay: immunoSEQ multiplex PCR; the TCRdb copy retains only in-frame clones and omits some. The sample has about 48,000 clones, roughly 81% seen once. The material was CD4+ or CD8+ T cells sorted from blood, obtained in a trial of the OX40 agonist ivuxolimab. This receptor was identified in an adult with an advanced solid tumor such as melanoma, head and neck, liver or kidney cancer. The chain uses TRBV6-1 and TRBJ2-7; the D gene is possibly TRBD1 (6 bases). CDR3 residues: CASSGQVYEQYF. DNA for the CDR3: TGTGCCAGCAGTGGACAGGTCTACGAGCAGTACTTC.